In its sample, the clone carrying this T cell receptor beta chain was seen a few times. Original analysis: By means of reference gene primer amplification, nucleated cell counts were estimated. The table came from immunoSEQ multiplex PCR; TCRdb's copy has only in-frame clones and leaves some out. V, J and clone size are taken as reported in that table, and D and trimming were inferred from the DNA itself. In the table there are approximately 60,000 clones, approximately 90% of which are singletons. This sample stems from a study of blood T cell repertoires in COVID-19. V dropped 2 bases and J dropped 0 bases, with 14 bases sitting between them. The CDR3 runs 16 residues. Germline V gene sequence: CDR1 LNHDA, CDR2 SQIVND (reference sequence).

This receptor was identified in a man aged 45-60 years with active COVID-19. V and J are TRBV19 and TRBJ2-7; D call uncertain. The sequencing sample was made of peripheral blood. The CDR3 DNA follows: TGTGCCAGTAGTATAAAGGAAACAGCTTACTCCTACGAGCAGTACTTC. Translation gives CASSIKETAYSYEQYF. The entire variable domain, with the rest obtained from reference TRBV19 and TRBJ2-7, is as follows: DGGITQSPKYLFRKEGQNVTLSCEQNLNHDAMYWYRQDPGQGLRLIYYSQIVNDFQKGDIAEGYSVSREKKESFPLTVTSAQKNPTAFYLCASSIKETAYSYEQYFGPGTRLTVT.